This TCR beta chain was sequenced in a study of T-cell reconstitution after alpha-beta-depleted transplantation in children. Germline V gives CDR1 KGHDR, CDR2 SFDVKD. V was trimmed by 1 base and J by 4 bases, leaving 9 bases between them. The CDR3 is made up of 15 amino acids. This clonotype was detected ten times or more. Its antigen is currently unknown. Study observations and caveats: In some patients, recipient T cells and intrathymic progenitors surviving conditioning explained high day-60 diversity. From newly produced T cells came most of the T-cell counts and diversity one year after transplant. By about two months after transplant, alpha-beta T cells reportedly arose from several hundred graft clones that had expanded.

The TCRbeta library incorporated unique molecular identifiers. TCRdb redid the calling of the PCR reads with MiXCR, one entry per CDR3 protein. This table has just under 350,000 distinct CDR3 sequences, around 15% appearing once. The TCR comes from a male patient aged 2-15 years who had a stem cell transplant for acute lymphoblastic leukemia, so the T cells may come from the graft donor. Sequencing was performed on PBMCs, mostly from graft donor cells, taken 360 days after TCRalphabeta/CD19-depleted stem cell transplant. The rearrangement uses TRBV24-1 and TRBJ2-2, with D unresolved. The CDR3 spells CATSDFSKSTGELFF. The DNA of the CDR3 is TGTGCCACCAGTGATTTTTCCAAGAGCACCGGGGAGCTGTTTTTT.